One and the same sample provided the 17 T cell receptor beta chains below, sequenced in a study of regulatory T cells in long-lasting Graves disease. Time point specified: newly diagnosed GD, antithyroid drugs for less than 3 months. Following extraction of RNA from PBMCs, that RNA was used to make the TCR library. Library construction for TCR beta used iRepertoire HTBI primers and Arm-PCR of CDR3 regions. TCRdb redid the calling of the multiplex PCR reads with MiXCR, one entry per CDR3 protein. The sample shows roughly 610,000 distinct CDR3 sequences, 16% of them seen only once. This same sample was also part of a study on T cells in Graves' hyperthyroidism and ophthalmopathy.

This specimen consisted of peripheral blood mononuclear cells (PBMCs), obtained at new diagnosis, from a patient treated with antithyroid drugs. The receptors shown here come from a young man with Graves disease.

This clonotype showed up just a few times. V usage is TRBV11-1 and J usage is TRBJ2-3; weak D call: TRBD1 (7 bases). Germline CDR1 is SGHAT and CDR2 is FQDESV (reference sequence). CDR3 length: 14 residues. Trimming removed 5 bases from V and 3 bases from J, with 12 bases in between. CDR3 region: CASSPGGKTDTQYF. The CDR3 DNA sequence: TGTGCCAGCAGCCCAGGGGGGAAGACAGATACGCAGTATTTT.

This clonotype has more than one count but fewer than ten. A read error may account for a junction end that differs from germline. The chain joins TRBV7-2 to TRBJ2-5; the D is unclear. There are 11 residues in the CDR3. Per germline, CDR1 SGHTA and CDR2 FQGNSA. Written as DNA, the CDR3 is TGTGCCAGCAGCTTAGCGCAGCGACGGAGCTTC. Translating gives CASSLAQRRSF.

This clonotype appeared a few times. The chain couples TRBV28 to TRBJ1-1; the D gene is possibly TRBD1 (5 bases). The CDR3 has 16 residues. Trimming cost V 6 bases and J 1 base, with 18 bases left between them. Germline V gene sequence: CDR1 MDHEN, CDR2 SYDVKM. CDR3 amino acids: CASSSPGRVGNTEAFF. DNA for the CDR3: TGTGCCAGCAGCTCACCGGGACGTGTAGGGAACACTGAAGCTTTCTTT. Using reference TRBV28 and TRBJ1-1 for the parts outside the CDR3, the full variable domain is DVKVTQSSRYLVKRTGEKVFLECVQDMDHENMFWYRQDPGLGLRLIYFSYDVKMKEKGDIPEGYSVSREKKERFSLILESASTNQTSMYLCASSSPGRVGNTEAFFGQGTRLTVV.

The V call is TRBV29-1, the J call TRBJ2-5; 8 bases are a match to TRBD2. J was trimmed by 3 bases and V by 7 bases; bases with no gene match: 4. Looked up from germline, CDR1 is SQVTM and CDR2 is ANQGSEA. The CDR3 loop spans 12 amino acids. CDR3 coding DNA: TGCAGCGCCCAACTAGCGGAAGAGACCCAGTACTTC. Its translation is CSAQLAEETQYF.

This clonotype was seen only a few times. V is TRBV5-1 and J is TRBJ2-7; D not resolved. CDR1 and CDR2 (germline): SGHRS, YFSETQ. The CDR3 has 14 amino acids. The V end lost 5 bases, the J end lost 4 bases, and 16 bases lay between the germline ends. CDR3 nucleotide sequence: TGCGCCAGCAGTCGGTTCGAGAGTAGTTACGAGCAGTACTTC. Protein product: CASSRFESSYEQYF.

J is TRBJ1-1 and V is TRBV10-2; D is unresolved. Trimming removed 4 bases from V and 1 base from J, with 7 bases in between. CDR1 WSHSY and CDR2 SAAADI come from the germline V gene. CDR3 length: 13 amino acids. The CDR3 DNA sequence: TGCGCCAGCAGTGTTACCAAGAACACTGAAGCTTTCTTT. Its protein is CASSVTKNTEAFF.

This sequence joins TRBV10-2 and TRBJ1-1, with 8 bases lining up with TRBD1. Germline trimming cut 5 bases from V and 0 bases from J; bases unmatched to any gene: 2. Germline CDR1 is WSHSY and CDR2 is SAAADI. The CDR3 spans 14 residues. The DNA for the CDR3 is TGCGCCAGCAGTTGGGACAGGATGAACACTGAAGCTTTCTTT. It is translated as CASSWDRMNTEAFF.

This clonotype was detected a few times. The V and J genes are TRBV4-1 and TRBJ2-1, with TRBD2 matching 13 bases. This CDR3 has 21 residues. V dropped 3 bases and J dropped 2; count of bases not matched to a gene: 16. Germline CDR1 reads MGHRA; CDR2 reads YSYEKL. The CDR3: CASSHLGTSGKSTLAYNEQFF. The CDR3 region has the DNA TGCGCCAGCAGCCACCTAGGGACTAGCGGGAAAAGCACGTTAGCCTACAATGAGCAGTTCTTC.

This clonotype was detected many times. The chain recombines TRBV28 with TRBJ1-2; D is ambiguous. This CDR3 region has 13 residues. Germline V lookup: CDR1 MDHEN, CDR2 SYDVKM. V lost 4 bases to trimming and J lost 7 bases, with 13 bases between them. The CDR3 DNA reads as TGTGCCAGCAGTTCGGACGGGCCGGGTGGCTACACCTTC. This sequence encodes CASSSDGPGGYTF.

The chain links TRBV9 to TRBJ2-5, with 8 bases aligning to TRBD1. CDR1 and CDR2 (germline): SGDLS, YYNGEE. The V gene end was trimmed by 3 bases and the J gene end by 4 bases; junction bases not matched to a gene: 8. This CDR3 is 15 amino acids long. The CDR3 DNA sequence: TGTGCCAGCAGCGCCCAAGGACAGGGCGGAGAGACCCAGTACTTC. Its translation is CASSAQGQGGETQYF.

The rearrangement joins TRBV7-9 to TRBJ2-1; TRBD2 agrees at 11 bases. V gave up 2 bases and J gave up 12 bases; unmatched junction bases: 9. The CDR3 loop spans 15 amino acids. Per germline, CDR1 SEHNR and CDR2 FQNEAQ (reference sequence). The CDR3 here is CASSLPLAGGTGQFF. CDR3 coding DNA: TGTGCCAGCAGCTTACCCCTAGCGGGAGGAACCGGGCAGTTCTTC.

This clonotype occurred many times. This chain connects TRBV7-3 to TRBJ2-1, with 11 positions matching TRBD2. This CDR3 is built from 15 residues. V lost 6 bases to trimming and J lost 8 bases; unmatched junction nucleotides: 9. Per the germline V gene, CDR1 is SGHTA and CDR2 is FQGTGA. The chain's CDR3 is CASSIAGGPLDEQFF. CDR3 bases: TGTGCCAGCAGTATAGCGGGAGGGCCCCTCGATGAGCAGTTCTTC.

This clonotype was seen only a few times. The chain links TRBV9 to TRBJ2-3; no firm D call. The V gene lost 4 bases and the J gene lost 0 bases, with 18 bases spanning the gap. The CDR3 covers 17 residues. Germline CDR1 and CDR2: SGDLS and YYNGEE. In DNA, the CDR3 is TGTGCCAGCAGCCCCCTTCGCCACTCGGCAAGCACAGATACGCAGTATTTT. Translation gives CASSPLRHSASTDTQYF. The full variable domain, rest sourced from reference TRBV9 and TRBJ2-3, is DSGVTQTPKHLITATGQRVTLRCSPRSGDLSVYWYQQSLDQGLQFLIQYYNGEERAKGNILERFSAQQFPDLHSELNLSSLELGDSALYFCASSPLRHSASTDTQYFGPGTRLTVL.

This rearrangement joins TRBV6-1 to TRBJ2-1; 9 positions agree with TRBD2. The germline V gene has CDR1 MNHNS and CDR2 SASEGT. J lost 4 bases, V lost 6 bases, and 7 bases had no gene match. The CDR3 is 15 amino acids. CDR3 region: CASSEGLADYNEQFF. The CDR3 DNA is TGTGCCAGCAGCGAGGGACTAGCCGATTACAATGAGCAGTTCTTC.

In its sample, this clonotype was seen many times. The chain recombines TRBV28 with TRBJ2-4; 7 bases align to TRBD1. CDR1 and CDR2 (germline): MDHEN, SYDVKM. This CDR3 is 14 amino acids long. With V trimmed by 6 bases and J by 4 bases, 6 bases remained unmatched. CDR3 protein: CASRQGQPKNIQYF. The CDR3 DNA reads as TGTGCCAGCAGGCAGGGACAGCCTAAAAACATTCAGTACTTC.

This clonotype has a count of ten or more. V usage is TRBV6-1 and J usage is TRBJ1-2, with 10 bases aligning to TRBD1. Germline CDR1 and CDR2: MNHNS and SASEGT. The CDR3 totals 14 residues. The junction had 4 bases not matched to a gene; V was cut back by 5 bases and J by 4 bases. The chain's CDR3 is CASSPGTGVYGYTF. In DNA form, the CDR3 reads TGTGCCAGCAGTCCCGGGACAGGGGTCTATGGCTACACCTTC.

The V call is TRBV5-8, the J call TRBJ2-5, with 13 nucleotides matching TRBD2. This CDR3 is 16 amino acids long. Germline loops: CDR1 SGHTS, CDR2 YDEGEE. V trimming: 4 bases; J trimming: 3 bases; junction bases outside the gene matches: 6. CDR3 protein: CASSIGLAGDKETQYF. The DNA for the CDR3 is TGTGCCAGCAGCATAGGACTAGCGGGGGACAAAGAGACCCAGTACTTC.